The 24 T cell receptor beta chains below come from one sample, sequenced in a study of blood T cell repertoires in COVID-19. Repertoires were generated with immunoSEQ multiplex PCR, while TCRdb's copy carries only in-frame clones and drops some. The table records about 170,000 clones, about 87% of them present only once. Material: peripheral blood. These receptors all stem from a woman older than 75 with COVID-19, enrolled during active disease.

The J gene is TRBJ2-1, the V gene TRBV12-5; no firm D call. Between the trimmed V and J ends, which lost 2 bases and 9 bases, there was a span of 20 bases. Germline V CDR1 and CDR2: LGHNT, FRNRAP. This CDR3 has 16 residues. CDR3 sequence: CASGLPTASGPVEQFF. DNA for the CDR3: TGTGCTAGTGGTTTGCCCACGGCTTCGGGTCCGGTTGAGCAGTTCTTC.

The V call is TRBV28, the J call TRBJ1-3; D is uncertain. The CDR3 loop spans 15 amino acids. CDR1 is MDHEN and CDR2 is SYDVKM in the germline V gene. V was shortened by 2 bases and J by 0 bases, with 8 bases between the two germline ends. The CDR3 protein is CASSLILNSGNTIYF. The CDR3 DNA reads TGTGCCAGCAGTTTAATCCTAAACTCTGGAAACACCATATATTTT.

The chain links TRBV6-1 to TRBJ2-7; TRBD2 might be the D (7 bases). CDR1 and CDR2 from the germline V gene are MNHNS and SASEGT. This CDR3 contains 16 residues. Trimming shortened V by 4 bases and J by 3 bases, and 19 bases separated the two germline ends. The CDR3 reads CASSGGRDTKGYEQYF. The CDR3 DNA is TGTGCCAGCAGTGGGGGGAGGGACACTAAAGGCTACGAGCAGTACTTC.

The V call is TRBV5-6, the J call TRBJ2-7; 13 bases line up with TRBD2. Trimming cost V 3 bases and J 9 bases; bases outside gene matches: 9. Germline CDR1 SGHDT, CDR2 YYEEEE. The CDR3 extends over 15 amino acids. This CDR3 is CASSSPGTSGVGQYF. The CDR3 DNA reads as TGTGCCAGCAGCTCTCCCGGGACTAGCGGGGTCGGGCAGTACTTC.

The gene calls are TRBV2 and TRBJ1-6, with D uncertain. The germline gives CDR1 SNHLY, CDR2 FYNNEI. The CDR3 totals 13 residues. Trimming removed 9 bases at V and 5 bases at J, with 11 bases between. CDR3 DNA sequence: TGTGCCAGTCCGGGAATCGATAATTCACCCCTCCACTTT. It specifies CASPGIDNSPLHF.

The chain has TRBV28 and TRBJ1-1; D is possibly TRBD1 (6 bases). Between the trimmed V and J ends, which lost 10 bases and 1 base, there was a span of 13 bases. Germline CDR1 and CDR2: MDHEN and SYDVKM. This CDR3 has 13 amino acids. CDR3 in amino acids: CAILPGQNTEAFF. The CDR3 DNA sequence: TGTGCCATACTCCCGGGACAGAACACTGAAGCTTTCTTT.

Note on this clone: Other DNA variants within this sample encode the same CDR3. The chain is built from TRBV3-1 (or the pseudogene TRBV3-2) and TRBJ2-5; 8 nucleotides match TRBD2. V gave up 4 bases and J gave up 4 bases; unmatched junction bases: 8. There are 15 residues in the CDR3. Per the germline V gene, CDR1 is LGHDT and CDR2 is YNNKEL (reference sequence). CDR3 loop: CASSPTSGSGETQYF. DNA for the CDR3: TGTGCCAGCAGCCCAACAAGCGGGAGTGGAGAGACCCAGTACTTC.

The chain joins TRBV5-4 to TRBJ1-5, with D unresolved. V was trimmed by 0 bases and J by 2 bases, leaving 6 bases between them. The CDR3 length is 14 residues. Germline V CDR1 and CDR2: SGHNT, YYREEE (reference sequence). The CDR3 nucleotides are TGTGCCAGCAGCTTGGCGGGTGGCAATCAGCCCCAGCATTTT. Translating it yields CASSLAGGNQPQHF.

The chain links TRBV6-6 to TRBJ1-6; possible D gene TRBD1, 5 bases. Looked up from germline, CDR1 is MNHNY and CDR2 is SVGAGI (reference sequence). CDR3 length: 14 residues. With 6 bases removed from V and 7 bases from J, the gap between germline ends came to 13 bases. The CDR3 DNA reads TGTGCCAGCAGCCAAGCGGGGGAGAATTCACCCCTCCACTTT. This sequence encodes CASSQAGENSPLHF.

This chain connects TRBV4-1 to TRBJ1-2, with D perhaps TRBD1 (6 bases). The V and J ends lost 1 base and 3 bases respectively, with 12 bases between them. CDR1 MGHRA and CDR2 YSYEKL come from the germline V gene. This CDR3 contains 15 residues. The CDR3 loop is CASSQVGAGDYGYTF. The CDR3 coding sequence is TGCGCCAGCAGCCAAGTGGGGGCGGGCGACTATGGCTACACCTTC.

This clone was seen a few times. The CDR3 DNA is TGTGCCAGCAGCGTAGAGGCTAGCGGAAGGGGGGACGAGCAGTACTTC. Translation gives CASSVEASGRGDEQYF. The chain combines TRBV9 with TRBJ2-7, with a possible D match to TRBD2 (7 bases). Germline V lookup: CDR1 SGDLS, CDR2 YYNGEE. The CDR3 has 16 amino acids. V lost 0 bases and J 5 bases, leaving 18 bases between the germline ends.

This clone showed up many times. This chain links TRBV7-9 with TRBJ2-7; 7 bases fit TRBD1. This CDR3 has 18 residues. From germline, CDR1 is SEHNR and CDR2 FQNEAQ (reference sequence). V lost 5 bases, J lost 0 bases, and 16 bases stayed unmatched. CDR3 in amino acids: CASSPPQPGQLSSYEQYF. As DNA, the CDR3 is TGTGCCAGCAGCCCTCCCCAGCCGGGACAGCTGAGCTCCTACGAGCAGTACTTC.

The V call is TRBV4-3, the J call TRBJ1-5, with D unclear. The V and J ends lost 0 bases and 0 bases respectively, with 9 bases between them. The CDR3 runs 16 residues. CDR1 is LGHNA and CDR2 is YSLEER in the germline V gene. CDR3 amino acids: CASSQDAQNSNQPQHF. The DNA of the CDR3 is TGCGCCAGCAGCCAAGATGCACAGAATAGCAATCAGCCCCAGCATTTT.

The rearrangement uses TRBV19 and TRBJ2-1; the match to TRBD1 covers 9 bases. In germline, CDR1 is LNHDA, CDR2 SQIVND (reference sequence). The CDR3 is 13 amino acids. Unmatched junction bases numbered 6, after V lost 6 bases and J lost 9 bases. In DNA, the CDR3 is TGTGCCAGTAGGGGGACAGGGAGCCCTGAGCAGTTCTTC. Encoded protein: CASRGTGSPEQFF. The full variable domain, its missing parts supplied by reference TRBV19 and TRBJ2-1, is DGGITQSPKYLFRKEGQNVTLSCEQNLNHDAMYWYRQDPGQGLRLIYYSQIVNDFQKGDIAEGYSVSREKKESFPLTVTSAQKNPTAFYLCASRGTGSPEQFFGPGTRLTVL.

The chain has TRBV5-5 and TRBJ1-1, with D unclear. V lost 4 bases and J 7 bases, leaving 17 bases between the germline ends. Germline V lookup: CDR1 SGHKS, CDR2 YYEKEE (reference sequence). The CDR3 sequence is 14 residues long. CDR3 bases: TGTGCCAGCAGCACCAGACACGGCCCGGATGAAGCTTTCTTT. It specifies CASSTRHGPDEAFF.

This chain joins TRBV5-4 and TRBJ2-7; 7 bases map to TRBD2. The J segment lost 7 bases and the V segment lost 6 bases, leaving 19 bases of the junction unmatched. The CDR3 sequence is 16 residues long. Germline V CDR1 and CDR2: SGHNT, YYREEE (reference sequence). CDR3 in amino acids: CASNLGLAVPLREQYF. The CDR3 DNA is TGTGCCAGCAACCTAGGGCTAGCGGTCCCCCTCCGGGAGCAGTACTTC.

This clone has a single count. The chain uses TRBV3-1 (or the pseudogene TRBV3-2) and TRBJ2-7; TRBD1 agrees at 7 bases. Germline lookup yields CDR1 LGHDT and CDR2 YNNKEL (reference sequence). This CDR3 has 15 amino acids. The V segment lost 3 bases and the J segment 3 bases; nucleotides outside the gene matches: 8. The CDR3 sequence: CASSHHGQVLYEQYF. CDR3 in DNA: TGTGCCAGCAGCCATCATGGACAGGTCCTCTACGAGCAGTACTTC.

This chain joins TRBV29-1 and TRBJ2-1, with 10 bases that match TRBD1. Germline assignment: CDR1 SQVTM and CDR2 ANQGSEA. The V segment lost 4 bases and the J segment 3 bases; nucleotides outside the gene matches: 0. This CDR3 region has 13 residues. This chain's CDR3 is CSVGTGGYNEQFF. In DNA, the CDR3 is TGCAGCGTTGGGACAGGGGGCTACAATGAGCAGTTCTTC.

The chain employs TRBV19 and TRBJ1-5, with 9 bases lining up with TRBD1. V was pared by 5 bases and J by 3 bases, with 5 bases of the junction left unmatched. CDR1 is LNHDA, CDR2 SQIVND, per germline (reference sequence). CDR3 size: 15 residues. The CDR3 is CASSVQGAINQPQHF. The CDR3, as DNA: TGTGCCAGTAGTGTACAGGGGGCAATCAATCAGCCCCAGCATTTT.

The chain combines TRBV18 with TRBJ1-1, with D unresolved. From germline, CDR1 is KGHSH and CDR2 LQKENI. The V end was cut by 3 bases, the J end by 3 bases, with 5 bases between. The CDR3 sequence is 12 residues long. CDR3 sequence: CASSPGYTEAFF. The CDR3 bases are TGTGCCAGCTCACCCGGGTACACTGAAGCTTTCTTT.

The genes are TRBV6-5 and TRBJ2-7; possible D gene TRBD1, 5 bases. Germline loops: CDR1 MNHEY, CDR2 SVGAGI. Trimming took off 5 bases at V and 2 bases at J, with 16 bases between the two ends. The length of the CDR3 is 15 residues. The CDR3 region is CASSKRQISAYEQYF. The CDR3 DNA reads TGTGCCAGCAGTAAAAGACAGATTTCTGCCTACGAGCAGTACTTC.

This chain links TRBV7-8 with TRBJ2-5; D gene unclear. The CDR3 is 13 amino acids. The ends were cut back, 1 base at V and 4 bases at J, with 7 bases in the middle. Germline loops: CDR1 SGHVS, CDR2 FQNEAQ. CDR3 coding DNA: TGTGCCAGCAGCTTAGGAGGTAGAGAGACCCAGTACTTC. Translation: CASSLGGRETQYF.

The CDR3 bases are TGTGCCAGCAGTCCGGGACAGGGATTCTCCTACGAGCAGTACTTC. This gives the protein CASSPGQGFSYEQYF. The V call is TRBV5-4, the J call TRBJ2-7, with 9 positions matching TRBD1. Losses at the gene ends were 5 bases for V and 0 bases for J; bases not matched to a gene: 6. CDR3 length equals 15 residues. Germline loops: CDR1 SGHNT, CDR2 YYREEE (reference sequence). The full variable domain, with the rest looked up from reference TRBV5-4 and TRBJ2-7, is ETGVTQSPTHLIKTRGQQVTLRCSSQSGHNTVSWYQQALGQGPQFIFQYYREEENGRGNFPPRFSGLQFPNYSSELNVNALELDDSALYLCASSPGQGFSYEQYFGPGTRLTVT.

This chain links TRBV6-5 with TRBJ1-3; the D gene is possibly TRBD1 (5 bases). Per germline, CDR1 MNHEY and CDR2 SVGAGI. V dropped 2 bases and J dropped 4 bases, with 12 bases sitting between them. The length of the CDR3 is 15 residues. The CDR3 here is CASSYRRGVGNTIYF. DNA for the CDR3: TGTGCCAGCAGTTACCGGCGGGGGGTAGGAAACACCATATATTTT.